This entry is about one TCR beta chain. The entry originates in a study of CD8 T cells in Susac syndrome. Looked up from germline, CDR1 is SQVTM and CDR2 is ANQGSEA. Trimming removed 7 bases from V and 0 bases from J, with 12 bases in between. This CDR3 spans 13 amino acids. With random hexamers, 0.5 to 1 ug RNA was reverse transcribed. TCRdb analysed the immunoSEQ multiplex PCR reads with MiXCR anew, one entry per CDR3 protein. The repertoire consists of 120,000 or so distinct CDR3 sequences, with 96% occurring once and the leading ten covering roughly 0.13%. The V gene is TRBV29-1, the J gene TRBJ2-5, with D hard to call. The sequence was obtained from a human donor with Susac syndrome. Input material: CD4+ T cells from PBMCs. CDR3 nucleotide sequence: TGCAGCGCCCGAACCCAGAACCAAGAGACCCAGTACTTC. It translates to CSARTQNQETQYF. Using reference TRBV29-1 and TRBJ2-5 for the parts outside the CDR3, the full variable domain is SAVISQKPSRDICQRGTSLTIQCQVDSQVTMMFWYRQQPGQSLTLIATANQGSEATYESGFVIDKFPISRPNLTFSTLTVSNMSPEDSSIYLCSARTQNQETQYFGPGTRLLVL.